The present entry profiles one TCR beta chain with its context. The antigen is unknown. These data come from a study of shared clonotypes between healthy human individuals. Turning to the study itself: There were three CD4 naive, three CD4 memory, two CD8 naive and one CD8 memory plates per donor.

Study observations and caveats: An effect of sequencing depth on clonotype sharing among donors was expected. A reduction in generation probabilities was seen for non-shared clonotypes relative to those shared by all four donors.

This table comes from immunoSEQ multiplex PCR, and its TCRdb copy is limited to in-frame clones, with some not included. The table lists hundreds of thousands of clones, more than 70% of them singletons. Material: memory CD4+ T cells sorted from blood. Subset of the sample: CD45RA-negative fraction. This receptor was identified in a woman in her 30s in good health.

The CDR3 protein is CAIRAGGEAKNIQYF. The CDR3 nucleotides are TGTGCCATCAGAGCCGGGGGAGAAGCCAAAAACATTCAGTACTTC. The V and J genes are TRBV10-3 and TRBJ2-4, with a tentative D call TRBD2 (6 bases). V lost 6 bases and J 0 bases, leaving 12 bases between the germline ends. There are 15 residues in the CDR3. Germline loops: CDR1 ENHRY, CDR2 SYGVKD.